This T cell receptor beta chain was recovered during a study of T-cell reconstitution after alpha-beta-depleted transplantation in children. Library preparation (for TCRbeta) was performed with unique molecular identifiers. TCRdb reanalysed the PCR reads using MiXCR and keeps one entry per CDR3 protein. The sample holds about 130,000 distinct CDR3 sequences, about 9.6% seen once. The table lists this clonotype with many counts. Its antigen is currently unknown. Findings and limits, study-wide: Several hundred expanded graft clones reportedly supplied alpha-beta T cells about two months after transplant. Surviving thymic progenitors and recipient T cells were the source of high TCRbeta diversity at day 60 in some patients. T-cell counts and diversity were attributed mostly to newly produced T cells one year after transplant.

With V trimmed by 5 bases and J by 3 bases, 9 bases remained unmatched. Germline V gene lookup returns CDR1 SEHNR and CDR2 FQNEAQ (reference sequence). The CDR3 covers 16 residues. The TCR comes from a girl under three years old who had a stem cell transplant for combined immunodeficiency, so the T cells may come from the graft donor. The sequenced sample was PBMCs, mostly from graft donor cells, obtained 180 days after TCRalphabeta/CD19-depleted stem cell transplant. This sequence joins TRBV7-9 and TRBJ1-4; 7 bases are a match to TRBD1. CDR3 sequence reads: CASSDPLTGPNEKLFF. In DNA, the CDR3 is TGTGCCAGCAGCGACCCCCTGACAGGGCCTAATGAAAAACTGTTTTTT.